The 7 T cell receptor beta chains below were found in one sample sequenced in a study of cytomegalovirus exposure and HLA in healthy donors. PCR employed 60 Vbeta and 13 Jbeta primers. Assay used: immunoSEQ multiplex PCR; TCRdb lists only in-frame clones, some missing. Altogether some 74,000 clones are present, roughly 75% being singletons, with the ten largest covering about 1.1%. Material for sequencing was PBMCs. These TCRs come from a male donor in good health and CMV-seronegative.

The CDR3 nucleotides are TGTGCCAGCAGCTCAACGGGACAGGGAAATCAGCCCCAGCATTTT. Its protein is CASSSTGQGNQPQHF. The chain joins TRBV9 to TRBJ1-5, with 9 nucleotides matching TRBD1. V lost 4 bases, J lost 4 bases, and 6 bases stayed unmatched. The CDR3 has 15 amino acids. From germline, CDR1 is SGDLS and CDR2 YYNGEE.

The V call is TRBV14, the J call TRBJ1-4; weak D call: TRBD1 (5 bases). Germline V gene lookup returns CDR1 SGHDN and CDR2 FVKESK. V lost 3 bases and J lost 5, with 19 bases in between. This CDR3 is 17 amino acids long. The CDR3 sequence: CASSHRPIGQTNEKLFF. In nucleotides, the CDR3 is TGTGCCAGCAGCCATCGGCCAATCGGACAAACAAATGAAAAACTGTTTTTT.

For the CDR3, the DNA is TGTGCCAGCAGCGCAGACGTTTATAGGAGCACTGAAGCTTTCTTT. As protein: CASSADVYRSTEAFF. This chain uses TRBV5-4 with TRBJ1-1; D is undetermined. The V end lost 4 bases, the J end lost 4 bases, and 17 bases lay between the germline ends. Germline V gene lookup returns CDR1 SGHNT and CDR2 YYREEE (reference sequence). This CDR3 has 15 residues.

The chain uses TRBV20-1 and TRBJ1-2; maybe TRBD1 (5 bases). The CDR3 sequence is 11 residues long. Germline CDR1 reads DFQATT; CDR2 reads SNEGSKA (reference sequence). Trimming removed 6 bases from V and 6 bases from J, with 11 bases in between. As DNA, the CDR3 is TGCAGTGCCAGGTCCAGGGATGGCTACACCTTC. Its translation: CSARSRDGYTF.

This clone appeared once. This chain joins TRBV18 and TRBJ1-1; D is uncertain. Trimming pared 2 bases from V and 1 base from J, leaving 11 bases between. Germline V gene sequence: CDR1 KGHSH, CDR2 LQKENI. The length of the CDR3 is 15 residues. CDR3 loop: CASSPFGLPNTEAFF. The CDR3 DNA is TGTGCCAGCTCACCATTTGGACTCCCGAACACTGAAGCTTTCTTT.

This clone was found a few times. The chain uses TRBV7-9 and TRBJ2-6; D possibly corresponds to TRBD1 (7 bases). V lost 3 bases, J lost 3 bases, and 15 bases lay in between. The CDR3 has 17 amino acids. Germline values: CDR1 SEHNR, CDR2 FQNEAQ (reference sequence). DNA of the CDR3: TGTGCCAGCAGCTTTCGGACAGGCGGGGATGGGGCCAACGTCCTGACTTTC. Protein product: CASSFRTGGDGANVLTF. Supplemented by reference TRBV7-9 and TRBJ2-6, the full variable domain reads DTGVSQNPRHKITKRGQNVTFRCDPISEHNRLYWYRQTLGQGPEFLTYFQNEAQLEKSRLLSDRFSAERPKGSFSTLEIQRTEQGDSAMYLCASSFRTGGDGANVLTFGAGSRLTVL.

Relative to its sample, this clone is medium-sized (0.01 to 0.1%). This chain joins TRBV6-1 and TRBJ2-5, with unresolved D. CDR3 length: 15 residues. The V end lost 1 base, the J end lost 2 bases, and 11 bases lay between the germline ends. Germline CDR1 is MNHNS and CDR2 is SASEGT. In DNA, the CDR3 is TGTGCCAGCAGTGAAGAGTTCACAGTGCAAGAGACCCAGTACTTC. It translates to CASSEEFTVQETQYF.